Listed below are T cell receptor beta chains from one sample, sequenced in a study of beta chain features in type 1 diabetes. Only in-frame clones appear in the TCRdb table, and some are missing; sequencing was by immunoSEQ multiplex PCR. This sample has around 430,000 clones, with about 30% found just once. Sample: naive CD4+ T cells from blood. All receptors come from a man aged 18-30 years in good health. The CDR3 runs from the conserved cysteine through the conserved F or W. The D gene is left open where the match is weak. Size tells how often a clone was seen (once, few, many) or the class of an expanded clone, and some rows leave it out.

clone_size	v_call	j_call	d_call	cdr3_aa	cdr3_nt
NA	TRBV18	TRBJ2-5	TRBD1	CASSPRTGGGETQYF	TGTGCCAGCTCGCCCCGGACAGGGGGAGGTGAGACCCAGTACTTC
NA	TRBV7-2	TRBJ1-2	NA	CASSLGPPNYGYTF	TGTGCCAGCAGCTTAGGCCCTCCCAACTATGGCTACACCTTC
few	TRBV2	TRBJ2-1	NA	CASSEVTGAPWEQFF	TGTGCCAGCAGTGAAGTAACGGGAGCCCCATGGGAGCAGTTCTTC
few	TRBV10-3	TRBJ2-7	TRBD2	CAIRPGLAPHEQYF	TGTGCCATCAGACCGGGACTAGCCCCCCACGAGCAGTACTTC
NA	TRBV19	TRBJ2-1	NA	CASSIRVWDEQFF	TGTGCCAGTAGTATAAGGGTATGGGATGAGCAGTTCTTC
few	TRBV6-6	TRBJ2-7	TRBD1	CASSSPGTADYEQYF	TGTGCCAGCAGTTCACCCGGGACAGCCGACTACGAGCAGTACTTC
few	TRBV20-1	TRBJ2-5	NA	CSGAGWETQYF	TGCAGTGGGGCGGGATGGGAGACCCAGTACTTC
NA	TRBV2	TRBJ2-6	NA	CASSELRIAGANVLTF	TGTGCCAGCAGTGAACTCAGAATAGCTGGGGCCAACGTCCTGACTTTC
NA	TRBV27	TRBJ2-5	NA	CASSFLGHTSGETQYF	TGTGCCAGCAGTTTTCTGGGTCACACCTCGGGAGAGACCCAGTACTTC
few	TRBV29-1	TRBJ2-1	TRBD2	CSVSGRANNEQFF	TGCAGCGTGAGCGGGAGGGCCAACAATGAGCAGTTCTTC
NA	TRBV20-1	TRBJ1-1	NA	CSARSGFEAFF	TGCAGTGCTAGATCAGGGTTTGAAGCTTTCTTT
NA	TRBV20-1	TRBJ1-2	TRBD1	CKPGQGYGYTF	TGCAAGCCTGGACAGGGCTATGGCTACACCTTC
NA	TRBV7-2	TRBJ2-3	NA	CASRPAGSDTQYF	TGTGCCAGCAGGCCCGCTGGGTCAGATACGCAGTATTTT
NA	TRBV9	TRBJ2-3	TRBD2	CASSVDGRLAVSTDTQYF	TGTGCCAGCAGCGTTGACGGTCGGCTAGCGGTTAGCACAGATACGCAGTATTTT
NA	TRBV5-1	TRBJ2-7	TRBD1	CASTQGTGNYEQYF	TGCGCCAGCACCCAAGGGACAGGGAACTACGAGCAGTACTTC
few	TRBV4-3	TRBJ2-4	TRBD2	CASSPETSGSDIQYF	TGCGCCAGCAGCCCCGAGACTAGCGGGAGTGACATTCAGTACTTC
NA	TRBV5-1	TRBJ2-1	NA	CASSLADGSYNEQFF	TGCGCCAGCAGCTTGGCCGACGGATCCTACAATGAGCAGTTCTTC
NA	TRBV7-2	TRBJ2-1	NA	CASSPGHSRGEQFF	TGTGCCAGCAGTCCGGGCCATTCTAGGGGAGAGCAGTTCTTC
NA	TRBV25-1	TRBJ2-1	NA	CASSGTYGSYSYNEQFF	TGTGCCAGCAGTGGAACGTACGGGTCCTACTCCTACAATGAGCAGTTCTTC
NA	TRBV29-1	TRBJ1-3	NA	CSVLGNPEGNTIYF	TGCAGCGTTTTAGGAAACCCTGAAGGAAACACCATATATTTT
few	TRBV30	TRBJ1-5	TRBD1	CAWSAPSQGASQPQHF	TGTGCCTGGAGTGCCCCCTCCCAGGGGGCGAGCCAGCCCCAGCATTTT
few	TRBV18	TRBJ2-3	NA	CASSSATGTYHTDTQYF	TGTGCCAGCTCATCCGCCACCGGGACGTATCACACAGATACGCAGTATTTT
few	TRBV7-9	TRBJ2-3	NA	CASSDSDTQYF	TGTGCCAGCAGCGACTCAGATACGCAGTATTTT
few	TRBV18	TRBJ2-1	NA	CASSPVGNEQFF	TGTGCCAGCTCACCGGTGGGGAATGAGCAGTTCTTC
once	TRBV30	TRBJ2-5	NA	CAWSVGAARNQETQYF	TGTGCCTGGAGTGTAGGGGCAGCGAGAAACCAAGAGACCCAGTACTTC
NA	TRBV4-3	TRBJ2-2	NA	CASSQDPRGGELFF	TGCGCCAGCAGCCAAGACCCTCGGGGCGGAGAGCTGTTTTTT
NA	TRBV29-1	TRBJ2-7	TRBD2	CSVVSSGDPYEQYF	TGCAGCGTTGTTTCTAGCGGGGACCCCTACGAGCAGTACTTC
NA	TRBV11-2	TRBJ2-3	TRBD2	CASSLGQASGIVDTQYF	TGTGCCAGCAGCTTGGGCCAGGCTAGCGGGATTGTAGATACGCAGTATTTT
NA	TRBV7-2	TRBJ2-7	TRBD1	CASSEAGTVNYEQYF	TGTGCCAGCAGCGAGGCCGGGACAGTAAACTACGAGCAGTACTTC
NA	TRBV4-3	TRBJ1-2	NA	CASSQEPGRLAANGYTF	TGCGCCAGCAGCCAAGAACCGGGACGACTGGCAGCTAATGGCTACACCTTC
NA	TRBV28	TRBJ2-1	NA	CASSLPQEGKIGEQFF	TGTGCCAGCAGTTTACCACAGGAGGGAAAAATAGGTGAGCAGTTCTTC
NA	TRBV15	TRBJ2-4	NA	CATSKGNIAKNIQYF	TGTGCCACCAGCAAGGGTAACATTGCCAAAAACATTCAGTACTTC
few	TRBV29-1	TRBJ2-1	TRBD2	CSAEGVSGGPSYNEQFF	TGCAGCGCCGAGGGAGTTAGCGGGGGGCCCTCCTACAATGAGCAGTTCTTC
few	TRBV2	TRBJ2-7	NA	CASSARAIYEQYF	TGTGCCAGCAGTGCCCGGGCCATCTACGAGCAGTACTTC
few	TRBV4-2	TRBJ1-4	NA	CASSTGDNEKLFF	TGTGCCAGCAGTACCGGTGATAATGAAAAACTGTTTTTT
few	TRBV11-2	TRBJ2-5	TRBD1	CASSLAGTVIQETQYF	TGTGCCAGCAGCTTGGCTGGGACAGTAATCCAAGAGACCCAGTACTTC
NA	TRBV9	TRBJ1-1	TRBD1	CASSPWDRNTEAFF	TGTGCCAGCAGCCCTTGGGACAGGAACACTGAAGCTTTCTTT
NA	TRBV5-1	TRBJ2-1	NA	CASSPDYHNEQFF	TGCGCCAGCAGCCCAGACTATCACAATGAGCAGTTCTTC
NA	TRBV5-4	TRBJ2-3	TRBD1	CASSQMTGASTDTQYF	TGTGCCAGCAGCCAAATGACAGGGGCTAGCACAGATACGCAGTATTTT
NA	TRBV9	TRBJ1-1	TRBD1	CASSAKTGGTEAFF	TGTGCCAGCAGCGCCAAGACAGGGGGAACTGAAGCTTTCTTT
few	TRBV14	TRBJ1-2	NA	CASSLIADVYGYTF	TGTGCCAGCAGTCTTATTGCGGACGTCTATGGCTACACCTTC
NA	TRBV29-1	TRBJ2-5	NA	CSVQGSQETQYF	TGCAGCGTTCAGGGGAGTCAAGAGACCCAGTACTTC
few	TRBV29-1	TRBJ2-7	NA	CSVKHRDSAYEQYF	TGCAGCGTAAAGCACCGGGACTCCGCCTACGAGCAGTACTTC
NA	TRBV18	TRBJ2-1	TRBD1	CASSAGTGFYNEQFF	TGTGCCAGCTCGGCCGGGACAGGCTTTTACAATGAGCAGTTCTTC
NA	TRBV29-1	TRBJ2-1	NA	CSVETQLASEQFF	TGCAGCGTTGAAACTCAACTAGCTAGTGAGCAGTTCTTC
few	TRBV7-9	TRBJ2-7	TRBD2	CASSSTLYSGRESYEQYF	TGTGCCAGCAGCTCCACACTTTATAGCGGGAGAGAATCCTACGAGCAGTACTTC
NA	TRBV7-3	TRBJ2-1	NA	CASSLTGEYNEQFF	TGTGCCAGCAGCTTAACGGGAGAATACAATGAGCAGTTCTTC
NA	TRBV7-2	TRBJ2-7	NA	CASSPSLGFSYEQYF	TGTGCCAGCAGCCCCTCGTTGGGGTTCTCCTACGAGCAGTACTTC
few	TRBV30	TRBJ2-7	NA	CAWSVNHEQYF	TGTGCCTGGAGTGTCAACCACGAGCAGTACTTC
NA	TRBV7-9	TRBJ2-1	NA	CASSTLSQRSSYNEQFF	TGTGCCAGCAGCACCCTATCCCAGCGGAGCTCCTACAATGAGCAGTTCTTC
NA	TRBV7-9	TRBJ1-1	NA	CASSQDRLPFF	TGTGCCAGCAGCCAGGACCGACTTCCCTTCTTT
few	TRBV7-2	TRBJ2-5	TRBD2	CASSSNPSGSIGETQYF	TGTGCCAGCAGCTCGAACCCTAGCGGGAGTATAGGAGAGACCCAGTACTTC
NA	TRBV7-3	TRBJ2-3	NA	CASSLEAAVTDTQYF	TGTGCCAGCAGCTTAGAAGCAGCTGTCACAGATACGCAGTATTTT
NA	TRBV28	TRBJ2-1	NA	CASSFWDGTTYNEQFF	TGTGCCAGCAGTTTTTGGGACGGGACCACCTACAATGAGCAGTTCTTC
NA	TRBV29-1	TRBJ2-3	TRBD1	CSVDQGAQDTQYF	TGCAGCGTTGATCAGGGGGCACAAGATACGCAGTATTTT